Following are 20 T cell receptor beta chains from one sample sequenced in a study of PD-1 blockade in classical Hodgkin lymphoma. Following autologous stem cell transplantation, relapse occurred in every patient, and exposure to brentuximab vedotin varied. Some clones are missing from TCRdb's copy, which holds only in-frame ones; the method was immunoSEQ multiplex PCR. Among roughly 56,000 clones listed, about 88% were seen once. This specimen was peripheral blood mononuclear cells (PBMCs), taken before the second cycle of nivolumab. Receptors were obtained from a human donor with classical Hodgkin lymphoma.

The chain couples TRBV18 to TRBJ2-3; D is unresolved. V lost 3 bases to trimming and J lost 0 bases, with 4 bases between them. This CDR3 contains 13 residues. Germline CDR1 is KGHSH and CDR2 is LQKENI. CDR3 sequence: CASSPPSTDTQYF. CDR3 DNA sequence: TGTGCCAGCTCACCCCCCAGCACAGATACGCAGTATTTT.

The CDR3 DNA sequence: TGTGCCAGCAGGGCGGGGGGGGCATGGGAGCAGTACTTC. Translating gives CASRAGGAWEQYF. The genes are TRBV6-5 and TRBJ2-7; 9 nucleotides match TRBD2. The CDR3 covers 13 residues. V was clipped by 6 bases and J by 7 bases; unmatched bases: 7. Germline V gene data show CDR1 as MNHEY and CDR2 as SVGAGI.

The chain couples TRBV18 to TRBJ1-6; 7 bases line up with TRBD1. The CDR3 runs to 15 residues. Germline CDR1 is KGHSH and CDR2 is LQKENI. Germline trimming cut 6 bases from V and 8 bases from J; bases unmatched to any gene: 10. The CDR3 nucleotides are TGTGCCAGCTCCTCAGACAGGGTGGTTCATTCACCCCTCCACTTT. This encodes CASSSDRVVHSPLHF.

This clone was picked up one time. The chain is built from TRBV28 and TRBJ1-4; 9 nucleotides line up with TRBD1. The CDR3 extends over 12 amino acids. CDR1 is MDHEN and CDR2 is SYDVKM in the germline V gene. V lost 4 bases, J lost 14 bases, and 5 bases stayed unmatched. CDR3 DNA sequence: TGTGCCAGCAGTTCTGGGACAGGGAGGCTGTTTTTT. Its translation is CASSSGTGRLFF.

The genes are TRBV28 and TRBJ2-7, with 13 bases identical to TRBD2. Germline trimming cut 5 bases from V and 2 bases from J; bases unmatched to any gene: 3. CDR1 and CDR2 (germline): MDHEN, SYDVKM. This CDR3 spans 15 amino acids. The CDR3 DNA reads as TGTGCCAGCAGTACACTAGCGGGGGGGACCTACGAGCAGTACTTC. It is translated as CASSTLAGGTYEQYF.

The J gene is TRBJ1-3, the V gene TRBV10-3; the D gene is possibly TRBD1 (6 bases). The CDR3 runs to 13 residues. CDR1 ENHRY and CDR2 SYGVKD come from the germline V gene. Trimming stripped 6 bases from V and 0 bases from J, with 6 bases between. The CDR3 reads CAIRDSSGNTIYF. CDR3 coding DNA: TGTGCCATCAGGGACAGCTCTGGAAACACCATATATTTT.

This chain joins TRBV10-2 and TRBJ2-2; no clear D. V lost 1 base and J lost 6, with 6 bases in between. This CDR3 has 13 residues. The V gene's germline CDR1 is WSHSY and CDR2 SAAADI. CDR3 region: CASSEFSPGELFF. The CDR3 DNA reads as TGCGCCAGCAGTGAGTTTTCACCCGGGGAGCTGTTTTTT.

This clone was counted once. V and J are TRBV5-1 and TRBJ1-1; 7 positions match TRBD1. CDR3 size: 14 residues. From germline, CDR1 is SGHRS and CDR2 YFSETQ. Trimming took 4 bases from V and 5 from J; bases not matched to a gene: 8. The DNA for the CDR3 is TGCGCCAGCAGCAGCCGGGACAGCCGAACTGAAGCTTTCTTT. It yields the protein CASSSRDSRTEAFF.

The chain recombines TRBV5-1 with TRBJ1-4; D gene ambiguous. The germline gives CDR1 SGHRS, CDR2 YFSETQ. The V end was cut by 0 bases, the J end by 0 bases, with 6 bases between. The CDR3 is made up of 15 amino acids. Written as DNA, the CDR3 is TGCGCCAGCAGCTTGGAGCAGGCAACTAATGAAAAACTGTTTTTT. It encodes CASSLEQATNEKLFF.

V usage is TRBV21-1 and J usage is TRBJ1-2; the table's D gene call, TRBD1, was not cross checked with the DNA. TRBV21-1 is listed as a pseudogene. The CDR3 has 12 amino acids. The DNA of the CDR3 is TGTGCCAGCCGACGGACAAGCTATGGCTACACCTTC. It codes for CASRRTSYGYTF.

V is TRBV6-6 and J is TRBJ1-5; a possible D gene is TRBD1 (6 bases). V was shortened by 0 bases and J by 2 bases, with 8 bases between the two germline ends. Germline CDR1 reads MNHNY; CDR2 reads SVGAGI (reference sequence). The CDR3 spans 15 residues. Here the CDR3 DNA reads TGTGCCAGCAGTTACTCTAGACAGGGCAATCAGCCCCAGCATTTT. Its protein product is CASSYSRQGNQPQHF.

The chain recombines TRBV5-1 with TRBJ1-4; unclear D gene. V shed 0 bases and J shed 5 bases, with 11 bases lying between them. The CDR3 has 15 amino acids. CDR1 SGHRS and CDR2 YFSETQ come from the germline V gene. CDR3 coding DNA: TGCGCCAGCAGCTTGGCCCCGGGCGCGAATGAAAAACTGTTTTTT. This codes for CASSLAPGANEKLFF.

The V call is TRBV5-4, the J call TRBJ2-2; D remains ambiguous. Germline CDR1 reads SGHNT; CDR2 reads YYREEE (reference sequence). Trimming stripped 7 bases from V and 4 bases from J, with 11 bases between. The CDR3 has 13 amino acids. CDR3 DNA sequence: TGTGCCAGCGGCCCCGGCGGCACCGGGGAGCTGTTTTTT. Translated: CASGPGGTGELFF.

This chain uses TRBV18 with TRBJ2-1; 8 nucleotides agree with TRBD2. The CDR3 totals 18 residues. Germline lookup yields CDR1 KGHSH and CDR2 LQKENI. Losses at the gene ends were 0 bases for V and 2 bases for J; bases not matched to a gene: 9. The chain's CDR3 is CASSPPNLAGTTYNEQFF. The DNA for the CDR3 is TGTGCCAGCTCACCACCGAATCTAGCGGGTACTACCTACAATGAGCAGTTCTTC.

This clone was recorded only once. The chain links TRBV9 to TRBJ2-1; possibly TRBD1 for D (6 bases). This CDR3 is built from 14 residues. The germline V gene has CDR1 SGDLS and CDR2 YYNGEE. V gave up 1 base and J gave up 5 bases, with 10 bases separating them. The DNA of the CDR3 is TGTGCCAGCAGCGTAAGACAGGTCAACAATGAGCAGTTCTTC. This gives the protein CASSVRQVNNEQFF. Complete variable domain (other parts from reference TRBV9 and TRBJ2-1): DSGVTQTPKHLITATGQRVTLRCSPRSGDLSVYWYQQSLDQGLQFLIQYYNGEERAKGNILERFSAQQFPDLHSELNLSSLELGDSALYFCASSVRQVNNEQFFGPGTRLTVL.

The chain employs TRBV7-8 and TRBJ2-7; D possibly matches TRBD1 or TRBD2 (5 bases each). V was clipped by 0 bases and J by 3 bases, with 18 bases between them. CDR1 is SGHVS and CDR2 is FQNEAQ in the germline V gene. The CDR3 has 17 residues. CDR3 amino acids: CASSLAIRDGRIYEQYF. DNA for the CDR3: TGTGCCAGCAGCTTAGCGATCCGGGACGGGCGAATCTACGAGCAGTACTTC.

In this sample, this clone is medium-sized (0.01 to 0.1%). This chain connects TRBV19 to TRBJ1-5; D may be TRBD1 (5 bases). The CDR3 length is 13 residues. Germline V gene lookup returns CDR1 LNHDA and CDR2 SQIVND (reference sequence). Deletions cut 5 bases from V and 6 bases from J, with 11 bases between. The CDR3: CASSFQGAQPQHF. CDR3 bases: TGTGCCAGTAGTTTCCAGGGAGCTCAGCCCCAGCATTTT. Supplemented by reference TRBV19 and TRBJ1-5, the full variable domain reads DGGITQSPKYLFRKEGQNVTLSCEQNLNHDAMYWYRQDPGQGLRLIYYSQIVNDFQKGDIAEGYSVSREKKESFPLTVTSAQKNPTAFYLCASSFQGAQPQHFGDGTRLSIL.

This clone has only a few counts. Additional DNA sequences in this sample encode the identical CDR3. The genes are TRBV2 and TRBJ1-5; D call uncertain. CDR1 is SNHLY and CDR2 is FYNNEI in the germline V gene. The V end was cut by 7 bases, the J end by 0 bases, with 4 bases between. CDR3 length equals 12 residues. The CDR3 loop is CASTDSNQPQHF. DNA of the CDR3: TGTGCCAGCACAGATAGCAATCAGCCCCAGCATTTT. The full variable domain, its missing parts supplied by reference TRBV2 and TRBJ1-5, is EPEVTQTPSHQVTQMGQEVILRCVPISNHLYFYWYRQILGQKVEFLVSFYNNEISEKSEIFDDQFSVERPDGSNFTLKIRSTKLEDSAMYFCASTDSNQPQHFGDGTRLSIL.

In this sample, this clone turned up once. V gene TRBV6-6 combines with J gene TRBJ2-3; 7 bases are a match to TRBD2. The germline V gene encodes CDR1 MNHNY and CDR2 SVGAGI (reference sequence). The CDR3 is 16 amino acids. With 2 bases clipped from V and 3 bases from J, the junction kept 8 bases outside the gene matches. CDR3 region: CASSYTGLGKTDTQYF. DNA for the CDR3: TGTGCCAGCAGTTACACTGGACTAGGAAAGACAGATACGCAGTATTTT.

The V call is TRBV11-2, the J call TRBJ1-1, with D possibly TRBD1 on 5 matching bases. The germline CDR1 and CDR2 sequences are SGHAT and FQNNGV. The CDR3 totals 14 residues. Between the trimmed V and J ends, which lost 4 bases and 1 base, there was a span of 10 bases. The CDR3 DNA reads TGTGCCAGCAGCTGGACAAGGTGGAACACTGAAGCTTTCTTT. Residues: CASSWTRWNTEAFF.